Below are 12 T cell receptor beta chains sequenced from a single sample in a study of T cell responses to AZD1222 COVID-19 vaccine. The data were produced by immunoSEQ multiplex PCR, yet TCRdb's version contains in-frame clones alone and is incomplete. The sample lists approximately 88,000 clones; roughly 80% were seen once. The sequenced sample was peripheral blood, obtained on day 0 of AZD1222 vaccination. These receptors were obtained from an adult in good health.

This clone was counted between two and nine times. The chain employs TRBV14 and TRBJ2-2; D unclear. Germline V CDR1 and CDR2: SGHDN, FVKESK. The CDR3 covers 15 residues. Trimming stripped 1 base from V and 1 base from J, with 7 bases between. CDR3 bases: TGTGCCAGCAGCCAAGTCCAGCGGAACACCGGGGAGCTGTTTTTT. It codes for CASSQVQRNTGELFF.

The chain couples TRBV13 to TRBJ2-5; 8 bases map to TRBD1. From germline, CDR1 is PRHDT and CDR2 FYEKMQ (reference sequence). V lost 5 bases, J lost 6 bases, and 14 bases stayed unmatched. CDR3 length: 16 residues. In nucleotides, the CDR3 is TGTGCCAGCAGCCCCACTTCTAGGACAGGGATAAAGACCCAGTACTTC. The encoded protein is CASSPTSRTGIKTQYF.

J is TRBJ2-5 and V is TRBV7-8; perhaps TRBD1 as D (6 bases). The CDR3 extends over 14 amino acids. Looked up from germline, CDR1 is SGHVS and CDR2 is FQNEAQ. V gave up 5 bases and J gave up 0 bases, with 10 bases separating them. This CDR3 is CASSTWDNQETQYF. CDR3 coding DNA: TGTGCCAGCAGCACATGGGACAACCAAGAGACCCAGTACTTC.

As concerns this clone: Other DNA variants within this sample encode the same CDR3. The CDR3 sequence is CASSFQSSGANVLTF. CDR3 in DNA: TGTGCCAGCAGCTTCCAGAGCTCTGGGGCCAACGTCCTGACTTTC. The chain is built from TRBV5-6 and TRBJ2-6; D remains unclear. Trimming shortened V by 2 bases and J by 0 bases, and 6 bases separated the two germline ends. Germline V gene lookup returns CDR1 SGHDT and CDR2 YYEEEE. The CDR3 is made up of 15 amino acids.

The rearrangement uses TRBV28 and TRBJ1-2, with TRBD1 as a possible D gene (5 bases). Germline CDR1 reads MDHEN; CDR2 reads SYDVKM. The CDR3 runs to 16 residues. Trimming removed 8 bases from V and 4 bases from J, with 23 bases in between. CDR3 DNA: TGTGCCAGCTCCGGTACAGGAGCCGGGGCTCGCTATGGCTACACCTTC. As protein: CASSGTGAGARYGYTF.

This chain uses TRBV3-1 (or the pseudogene TRBV3-2) with TRBJ2-3; no clear D. V gave up 0 bases and J gave up 5 bases, with 6 bases separating them. Germline CDR1 LGHDT, CDR2 YNNKEL (reference sequence). This CDR3 is 13 amino acids long. DNA of the CDR3: TGTGCCAGCAGCCAAGAGGTTAGAGATACGCAGTATTTT. This encodes CASSQEVRDTQYF.

V usage is TRBV27 and J usage is TRBJ2-1; the match to TRBD2 covers 8 bases. CDR3 length equals 15 residues. Germline lookup yields CDR1 MNHEY and CDR2 SMNVEV (reference sequence). Germline trimming cut 6 bases from V and 4 bases from J; bases unmatched to any gene: 8. The CDR3 loop is CASRPSGSRYNEQFF. The CDR3 bases are TGTGCCAGCAGACCAAGCGGGAGCAGGTACAATGAGCAGTTCTTC.

This sequence joins TRBV10-3 and TRBJ1-5; 7 nucleotides line up with TRBD1. Germline trimming cut 4 bases from V and 5 bases from J; bases unmatched to any gene: 2. Germline V CDR1 and CDR2: ENHRY, SYGVKD. The length of the CDR3 is 13 residues. CDR3 sequence (DNA): TGTGCCATCAGTGCGGACAGGCATCAGCCCCAGCATTTT. Its translation is CAISADRHQPQHF.

The chain carries TRBV5-4 and TRBJ2-1; 11 bases match TRBD2. This CDR3 comprises 15 residues. V shed 0 bases, J shed 7 bases, and the junction held 3 bases outside the gene matches. CDR1 SGHNT and CDR2 YYREEE come from the germline V gene (reference sequence). CDR3 nucleotides: TGTGCCAGCAGCTTGGCTTCTAGCGGGAGGAATGAGCAGTTCTTC. It yields the protein CASSLASSGRNEQFF.

This chain connects TRBV3-1 (or the pseudogene TRBV3-2) to TRBJ1-4; no clear D gene. The CDR3 is 15 residues long. The germline V and J ends were trimmed by 2 bases and 5 bases, with 12 bases remaining between them. CDR1 is LGHDT, CDR2 YNNKEL, per germline (reference sequence). CDR3 sequence (DNA): TGTGCCAGCAGCCAATATGTAAAAGGGAATGAAAAACTGTTTTTT. Protein sequence: CASSQYVKGNEKLFF.

The chain couples TRBV28 to TRBJ2-1, with a tentative D call TRBD2 (5 bases). V lost 1 base, J lost 4 bases, and 11 bases lay in between. CDR3 length: 15 amino acids. Germline V CDR1 and CDR2: MDHEN, SYDVKM. The CDR3 region is CASSLFEGLYNEQFF. The CDR3 DNA reads TGTGCCAGCAGTTTATTCGAGGGTCTTTACAATGAGCAGTTCTTC.

This chain connects TRBV21-1 to TRBJ2-4; whether TRBD1, the table's D call, matches the DNA was not checked. TRBV21-1 represents a pseudogene. The CDR3 covers 19 residues. The CDR3 reads CASSKQVCPEGVAKNIQYF. The CDR3 nucleotides read TGTGCCAGCAGCAAACAAGTCTGCCCCGAGGGGGTAGCCAAAAACATTCAGTACTTC.